The T cell receptor beta chain under discussion was sequenced for a study of identical twins. The donors were all healthy and Caucasian. This CDR3 comprises 17 residues. V was pared by 0 bases and J by 3 bases, with 18 bases between. CDR1 and CDR2 (germline): DFQATT, SNEGSKA (reference sequence). General study points: Cord blood beta clonotypes present at high abundance carried fewer insertions; no such pattern appeared in memory repertoires.

Each CDR3 protein is one row after TCRdb ran MiXCR on the 5' RACE reads. The sample lists hundreds of thousands of distinct CDR3 sequences, approximately 8% occurring once. This clonotype came up many times. Its matching antigen is unknown. The sample was also reused in another study, on yellow fever vaccine responses in identical twins. According to that study: Twins' vaccine T cell response reportedly seemed partly convergent, partly personalized.

The chain carries TRBV20-1 and TRBJ2-1; TRBD1 or TRBD2 may be the D gene (6 bases each). The origin of this receptor is a woman aged 18-35 years in good health. The sequenced sample consisted of memory (CD45RO+) T cells sorted from blood. This CDR3 is CSARDLDGGFNYNEQFF. The CDR3 nucleotides are TGCAGTGCTAGAGATCTTGACGGGGGCTTCAACTACAATGAGCAGTTCTTC.